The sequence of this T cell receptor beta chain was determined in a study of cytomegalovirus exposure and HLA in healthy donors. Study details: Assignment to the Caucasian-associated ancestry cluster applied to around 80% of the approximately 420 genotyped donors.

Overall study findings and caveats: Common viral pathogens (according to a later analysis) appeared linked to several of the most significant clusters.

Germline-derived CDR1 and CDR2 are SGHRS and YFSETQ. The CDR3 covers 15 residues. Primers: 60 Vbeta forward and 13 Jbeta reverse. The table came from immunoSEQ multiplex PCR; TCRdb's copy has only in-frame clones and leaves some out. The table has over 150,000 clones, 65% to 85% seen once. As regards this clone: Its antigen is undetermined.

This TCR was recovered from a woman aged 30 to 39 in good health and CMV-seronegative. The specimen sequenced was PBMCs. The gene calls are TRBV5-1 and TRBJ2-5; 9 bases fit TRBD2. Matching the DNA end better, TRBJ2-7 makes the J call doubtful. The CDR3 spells CASSNSAGGLYEQYF. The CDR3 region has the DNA TGCGCCAGCAGCAATTCAGCGGGAGGTCTGTACGAGCAGTACTTC.